The 19 T cell receptor beta chains below all came from one sample that was sequenced in a study of human thymus T cells. Only in-frame clones appear in the TCRdb table, and some are missing; sequencing was by immunoSEQ multiplex PCR. The data show about 60,000 clones, 94% seen once. What was sequenced was blood. The source of these receptors is a boy in the first two years of life with a congenital heart defect but otherwise immunologically healthy.

The rearrangement links TRBV29-1 to TRBJ2-3; D unclear. V was pared by 3 bases and J by 1 base, with 20 bases between. CDR1 is SQVTM, CDR2 ANQGSEA, per germline. This CDR3 is 17 amino acids long. For the CDR3, the DNA is TGCAGCGTTGACTCCGCGGCCAGCCCCAAGGGCACAGATACGCAGTATTTT. This encodes CSVDSAASPKGTDTQYF.

The gene calls are TRBV14 and TRBJ2-1; D is unresolved. Germline CDR1 is SGHDN and CDR2 is FVKESK. Trimming removed 0 bases from V and 6 bases from J, with 0 bases in between. The CDR3 sequence is 11 residues long. CDR3 amino acids: CASSQDNEQFF. CDR3 bases: TGTGCCAGCAGCCAAGACAATGAGCAGTTCTTC.

The J gene is TRBJ1-1, the V gene TRBV4-2; unclear D gene. Germline CDR1 and CDR2: LGHNA and YNFKEQ. Trimming cost V 0 bases and J 6 bases, with 14 bases left between them. The CDR3 consists of 15 residues. CDR3 DNA sequence: TGTGCCAGCAGCCAAGATCGATCCAGACCCCCTGAAGCTTTCTTT. It specifies CASSQDRSRPPEAFF.

The CDR3 DNA reads TGTGCCACCAGCACAGAACAGGGGAACTATGGCTACACCTTC. Its protein product is CATSTEQGNYGYTF. The rearrangement links TRBV15 to TRBJ1-2, with TRBD1 matching over 7 bases. CDR1 and CDR2 (germline): LNHNV, YYDKDF (reference sequence). V shed 4 bases and J 2 bases; nucleotides not matched to a gene: 4. The CDR3 covers 14 residues.

The genes are TRBV12-2 and TRBJ2-3; no DNA check was done on the table's D call, TRBD2. TRBV12-2 is an annotated pseudogene. This CDR3 is 16 amino acids long. The CDR3 DNA follows: TGTGCAAGTCGCTCTCGGCTAGCAGACTTCACAGATACGCAGTATTTT. Translated: CASRSRLADFTDTQYF.

The V gene is TRBV11-2, the J gene TRBJ1-1; no clear D gene. The V end was cut by 5 bases, the J end by 0 bases, with 10 bases between. The V gene's germline CDR1 is SGHAT and CDR2 FQNNGV. The CDR3 covers 14 residues. In DNA form, the CDR3 reads TGTGCCAGCAGCCCCTACAGACTGAACACTGAAGCTTTCTTT. It yields the protein CASSPYRLNTEAFF.

The chain carries TRBV4-1 and TRBJ2-1; 7 bases are a match to TRBD2. The germline gives CDR1 MGHRA, CDR2 YSYEKL. The CDR3 runs to 17 residues. Unmatched junction bases numbered 10, after V lost 0 bases and J lost 5 bases. CDR3 DNA sequence: TGCGCCAGCAGCCAAGAAAAAGCTAGCGGCGGAAACAATGAGCAGTTCTTC. Protein product: CASSQEKASGGNNEQFF.

The chain combines TRBV7-9 with TRBJ1-2; D is unclear. The V and J ends lost 3 bases and 4 bases respectively, with 12 bases between them. This CDR3 is built from 14 residues. Germline CDR1 and CDR2: SEHNR and FQNEAQ (reference sequence). The CDR3: CASSFSESAYGYTF. CDR3 in DNA: TGTGCCAGCAGCTTCTCAGAGTCGGCCTATGGCTACACCTTC.

The chain couples TRBV5-4 to TRBJ2-5; D is ambiguous. The CDR3 is 13 amino acids. Trimming stripped 4 bases from V and 2 bases from J, with 9 bases between. The germline gives CDR1 SGHNT, CDR2 YYREEE (reference sequence). In DNA, the CDR3 is TGTGCCAGCAGCACGACTCCACAAGAGACCCAGTACTTC. Its protein product is CASSTTPQETQYF. Full variable domain (missing parts from reference TRBV5-4 and TRBJ2-5): ETGVTQSPTHLIKTRGQQVTLRCSSQSGHNTVSWYQQALGQGPQFIFQYYREEENGRGNFPPRFSGLQFPNYSSELNVNALELDDSALYLCASSTTPQETQYFGPGTRLLVL.

The rearrangement joins TRBV10-3 to TRBJ2-3, with 8 bases fitting TRBD2. The germline gives CDR1 ENHRY, CDR2 SYGVKD. Trimming cost V 1 base and J 2 bases; bases outside gene matches: 5. This CDR3 is built from 16 residues. The CDR3 bases are TGTGCCATCAGTGAGTGGGTAGCGGGACCCACAGATACGCAGTATTTT. It yields the protein CAISEWVAGPTDTQYF.

The chain uses TRBV7-2 and TRBJ2-7; D may be TRBD2 (5 bases). The CDR3 is made up of 14 amino acids. The germline gives CDR1 SGHTA, CDR2 FQGNSA. CDR3 sequence: CASARFGRLIEQYF. In nucleotides, the CDR3 is TGTGCTAGCGCTCGGTTTGGCCGACTAATCGAGCAGTACTTC.

The chain recombines TRBV5-1 with TRBJ1-1, with unresolved D. The length of the CDR3 is 14 residues. Looked up from germline, CDR1 is SGHRS and CDR2 is YFSETQ. V was shortened by 1 base and J by 5 bases, with 12 bases between the two germline ends. The CDR3 DNA reads TGCGCCAGCAGCTTGTCTTGGATAAGGACTGAAGCTTTCTTT. The encoded protein is CASSLSWIRTEAFF.

V is TRBV29-1 and J is TRBJ1-4; weak D call: TRBD1 (6 bases). CDR3 length: 14 amino acids. Germline V gene data show CDR1 as SQVTM and CDR2 as ANQGSEA. The V gene lost 3 bases and the J gene lost 7 bases, with 15 bases spanning the gap. CDR3 in DNA: TGCAGCGTTGAGGTTGGGGGCGTAGGTGAAAAACTGTTTTTT. The encoded protein is CSVEVGGVGEKLFF.

The J gene is TRBJ1-1, the V gene TRBV5-1; D is possibly TRBD1 (5 bases). The CDR3 runs 14 residues. The germline V gene has CDR1 SGHRS and CDR2 YFSETQ. V lost 0 bases, J lost 4 bases, and 10 bases lay in between. The CDR3 protein is CASSLGQSITEAFF. The CDR3 nucleotides read TGCGCCAGCAGCTTGGGACAGTCCATCACTGAAGCTTTCTTT.

This sequence joins TRBV7-2 and TRBJ2-5; TRBD1 matches at 10 bases. V was clipped by 5 bases and J by 5 bases; unmatched bases: 8. The CDR3 sequence is 15 residues long. The germline V gene encodes CDR1 SGHTA and CDR2 FQGNSA. The CDR3 nucleotides read TGTGCCAGCAGCCTCCGGGACAGGGGTTGGGAGACCCAGTACTTC. Encoded protein: CASSLRDRGWETQYF.

V and J are TRBV5-5 and TRBJ2-3; D might be TRBD2 (6 bases). There are 14 residues in the CDR3. The germline CDR1 and CDR2 sequences are SGHKS and YYEKEE (reference sequence). V lost 1 base, J lost 5 bases, and 11 bases lay in between. CDR3 in amino acids: CASSLPSGVDTQYF. The CDR3 nucleotides read TGTGCCAGCAGCTTGCCGTCGGGAGTAGATACGCAGTATTTT.

The chain uses TRBV10-3 and TRBJ2-7; possible D gene TRBD2, 5 bases. Germline-derived CDR1 and CDR2 are ENHRY and SYGVKD. The CDR3 runs to 15 residues. Trimming removed 0 bases from V and 2 bases from J, with 11 bases in between. CDR3 sequence: CAISESRRSTYEQYF. The CDR3 nucleotides are TGTGCCATCAGTGAGTCGAGGAGGAGCACCTACGAGCAGTACTTC.

V gene TRBV9 combines with J gene TRBJ2-2; D not certain. This CDR3 has 13 amino acids. V lost 4 bases and J 7 bases, leaving 11 bases between the germline ends. The germline CDR1 and CDR2 sequences are SGDLS and YYNGEE. CDR3 bases: TGTGCCAGCAGCCTCACTGGGATCGGGGAGCTGTTTTTT. This gives the protein CASSLTGIGELFF.

V usage is TRBV27 and J usage is TRBJ2-1; D ambiguous. V dropped 6 bases and J dropped 4 bases, with 10 bases sitting between them. CDR1 and CDR2 (germline): MNHEY, SMNVEV (reference sequence). CDR3 length: 13 residues. CDR3 sequence (DNA): TGTGCCAGCAGCCCCGTCAGGTACAATGAGCAGTTCTTC. This translates into CASSPVRYNEQFF.